This TCR beta chain was observed in a study of blood T cell repertoires in COVID-19 (dated by TCRdb to 2018 to 2020). For the wider study: Samples from collaborators originated in the United States, Italy and Spain and spanned both the acute and convalescent phases of COVID-19. Sample metadata almost always included a de-identified subject ID, COVID-19 status, age in years and sex. Where available, HLA class I and class II types were taken from metadata supplied by the sample provider and were not determined by assay-based typing. The dataset comprised deeply sampled blood TCRbeta repertoires from subjects exposed to, actively infected with, or recovered from COVID-19. A freely available public database, intended as a resource for researchers studying the immune response to SARS-CoV-2, is where the repertoires were released. The prospective study material was composed of cDNA or gDNA derived from T cells, B-cell-depleted T cells, or PBMCs. Samples were obtained from the ongoing ImmuneRACE study (first 160 participants) and from over a thousand subjects provided by 6 global collaborators. Points the paper makes about the study in general: Clinical and demographic metadata were provided uncurated, with the amount varying by source and participant.

Enrolling through a virtual design, the prospective study's participants ranged in age from about 18 to 89 years and lived across roughly 23 United States geographic areas. To assign participants to cohorts, the prospective study relied on clinical history that participants themselves reported in a screening survey and a study questionnaire. In the prospective study, mobile phlebotomists collected whole blood, serum and a nasopharyngeal or oropharyngeal swab from each participant. Participants in the prospective study had the option to provide additional blood draws and questionnaires over an approximately 2-month period. Before DNA extraction, prospective study blood samples were shipped either frozen or at room temperature. There are a few counts of this clone. Its antigen is unknown. No base quality information exists; no much larger clone differs at one position. Other DNA sequences in the same sample also yield this CDR3.

Measured from the cysteine to the phenylalanine, the CDR3 is 11 residues long. The sequence is cut down to CDR3 DNA, 33 bases in frame from base 1. Trimming costs V 5 bases and J 8 bases, and their ends lie 8 bases apart. The germline V gene yields SGHRS for CDR1 and YFSETQ for CDR2. TCRbeta CDR3 regions were amplified from genomic DNA using the immunoSEQ Assay, a bias-controlled multiplex PCR. The original pipeline was this. The number of nucleated cells in each sample was estimated from the amplification of reference gene primers within the assay. Sequence reads were collapsed and filtered to measure the absolute abundance of every unique TCRbeta CDR3 rearrangement. For each sample, productive Simpson clonality was calculated by taking the square root of Simpson's diversity index across productive rearrangements. This is the immuneACCESS table as TCRdb keeps it, with only in-frame sequences that have V and J called. A part of the clones is gone; compared with another copy, unresolved V genes explain less than half, and the rest is unexplained. V and J calls and clone size follow that table, whereas D and trimming were derived from the DNA. The sample data list about 220,000 clones, and 86% of these were observed just once. 3% to 4.5% of the sample rests with the top ten.

The sequenced sample consisted of PBMCs or T cells enriched from blood (not recorded which). The receptor was derived from a woman aged 40 to 55 with acute COVID-19. Rearrangement joined TRBV5-1 to TRBJ2-4; TRBD2 is possibly the D segment (6 matching bases). The DNA sequence is as follows: TGCGCCAGCAGTTCGGGGGACATTCAGTACTTC. Its amino acids are CASSSGDIQYF.